This is a list of T cell receptor beta chains from one sample in a study of human T cells and chemical hapten exposure. One entry per CDR3 protein, called by TCRdb with MiXCR from the RACE reads. Of around 360,000 distinct CDR3 sequences in the sample, roughly 6% were seen once. The sample in question was whole blood, obtained in connection with sensitization to the hapten diphenylcyclopropenone (DPC). These receptors were collected from a woman younger than 30 with alopecia areata. Some clones in this sample may be carry-over from other donors' samples. Both conserved end residues are trimmed from each CDR3. Fields, in order: V gene, J gene, CDR3 length, clone size, CDR3 protein. Size tells how often a clone was seen (once, few, many) or the class of an expanded clone, and some rows leave it out.

V gene: TRBV7-2
J gene: TRBJ2-5
CDR3 length: 12
clone size: -
CDR3 protein: ASSLALATETQY

V gene: TRBV12-3/TRBV12-4
J gene: TRBJ2-2
CDR3 length: 13
clone size: -
CDR3 protein: ASNPTGSNTGELF

V gene: TRBV7-2
J gene: TRBJ2-2
CDR3 length: 13
clone size: few
CDR3 protein: ASSPSPANTGELF

V gene: TRBV12-3/TRBV12-4
J gene: TRBJ1-1
CDR3 length: 12
clone size: -
CDR3 protein: ASSLVGPTKEAF

V gene: TRBV5-1
J gene: TRBJ1-1
CDR3 length: 12
clone size: many
CDR3 protein: ASSFYSDHTEAF

V gene: TRBV6-5
J gene: TRBJ1-4
CDR3 length: 11
clone size: many
CDR3 protein: ASSLMGGEKLF

V gene: TRBV4-3
J gene: TRBJ2-5
CDR3 length: 13
clone size: -
CDR3 protein: ASSFDQWQKETQY

V gene: TRBV18
J gene: TRBJ1-6
CDR3 length: 12
clone size: few
CDR3 protein: ASSPVGMDSPLH

V gene: TRBV27
J gene: TRBJ1-1
CDR3 length: 11
clone size: many
CDR3 protein: ASRLTTGGSAF

V gene: TRBV4-3
J gene: TRBJ2-3
CDR3 length: 15
clone size: few
CDR3 protein: ASSQDVSGGGLDTQY

V gene: TRBV10-2
J gene: TRBJ1-1
CDR3 length: 12
clone size: many
CDR3 protein: ASIRTVVNTEAF

V gene: TRBV20-1
J gene: TRBJ2-3
CDR3 length: 12
clone size: -
CDR3 protein: SASGWVSTDTQY

V gene: TRBV3-1
J gene: TRBJ1-2
CDR3 length: 10
clone size: many
CDR3 protein: ASSQRADPYT

V gene: TRBV6-6
J gene: TRBJ2-7
CDR3 length: 13
clone size: few
CDR3 protein: ASSQGVKGAHEQY

V gene: TRBV7-8
J gene: TRBJ2-5
CDR3 length: 10
clone size: few
CDR3 protein: ASSPKRPGGH

V gene: TRBV6-5
J gene: TRBJ1-1
CDR3 length: 13
clone size: few
CDR3 protein: ASSYSMRVNTEAF

V gene: TRBV6-2/TRBV6-3
J gene: TRBJ2-7
CDR3 length: 11
clone size: few
CDR3 protein: ASSTGSPYEQY

V gene: TRBV12-3/TRBV12-4
J gene: TRBJ2-6
CDR3 length: 14
clone size: many
CDR3 protein: ASSGPQGSGANVLT

V gene: TRBV12-3/TRBV12-4
J gene: TRBJ1-1
CDR3 length: 11
clone size: many
CDR3 protein: ASRQGVGTEAF

V gene: TRBV6-5
J gene: TRBJ2-6
CDR3 length: 13
clone size: few
CDR3 protein: ASKGSRSGANVLT

V gene: TRBV7-2
J gene: TRBJ2-5
CDR3 length: 11
clone size: -
CDR3 protein: ASSPGIRETQY

V gene: TRBV6-5
J gene: TRBJ1-2
CDR3 length: 13
clone size: -
CDR3 protein: ASSYSHAGNYGYT

V gene: TRBV14
J gene: TRBJ2-3
CDR3 length: 11
clone size: few
CDR3 protein: ASSYRRSDTQY

V gene: TRBV6-5
J gene: TRBJ2-3
CDR3 length: 13
clone size: few
CDR3 protein: ASSGQGASPDTQY

V gene: TRBV3-1
J gene: TRBJ2-7
CDR3 length: 12
clone size: -
CDR3 protein: ASSQGTVSYEQY

V gene: TRBV6-1
J gene: TRBJ2-3
CDR3 length: 13
clone size: few
CDR3 protein: ASSESEVRTDTQY

V gene: TRBV24-1
J gene: TRBJ2-3
CDR3 length: 11
clone size: -
CDR3 protein: ATSDFNRDTQY

V gene: TRBV7-2
J gene: TRBJ1-5
CDR3 length: 11
clone size: many
CDR3 protein: ASSGTVNQPQH